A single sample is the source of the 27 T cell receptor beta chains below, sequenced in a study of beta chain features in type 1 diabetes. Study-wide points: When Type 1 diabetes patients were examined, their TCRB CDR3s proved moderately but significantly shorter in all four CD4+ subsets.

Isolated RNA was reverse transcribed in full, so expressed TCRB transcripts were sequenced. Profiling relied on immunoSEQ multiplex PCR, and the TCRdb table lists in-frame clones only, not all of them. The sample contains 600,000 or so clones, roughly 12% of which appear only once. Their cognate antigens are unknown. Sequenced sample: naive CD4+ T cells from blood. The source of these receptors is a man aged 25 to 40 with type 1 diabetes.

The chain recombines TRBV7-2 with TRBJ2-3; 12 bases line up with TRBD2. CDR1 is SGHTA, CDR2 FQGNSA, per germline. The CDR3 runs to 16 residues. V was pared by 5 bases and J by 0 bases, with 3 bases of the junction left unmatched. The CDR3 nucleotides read TGTGCCAGCAGCGGGGGGACTAGCGGGAGCACAGATACGCAGTATTTT. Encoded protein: CASSGGTSGSTDTQYF.

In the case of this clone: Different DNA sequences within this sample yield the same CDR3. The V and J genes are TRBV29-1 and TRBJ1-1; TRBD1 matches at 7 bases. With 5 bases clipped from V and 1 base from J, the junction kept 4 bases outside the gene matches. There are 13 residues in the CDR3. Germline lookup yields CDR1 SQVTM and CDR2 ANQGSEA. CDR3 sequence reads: CSVRGTANTEAFF. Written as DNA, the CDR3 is TGCAGCGTTCGGGGGACAGCGAACACTGAAGCTTTCTTT.

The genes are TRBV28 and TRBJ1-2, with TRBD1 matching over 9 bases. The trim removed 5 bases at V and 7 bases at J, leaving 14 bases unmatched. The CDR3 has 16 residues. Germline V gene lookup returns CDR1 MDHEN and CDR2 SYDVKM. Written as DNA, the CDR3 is TGTGCCAGCAGTCCTGTGGGACAGGGATTGACAGCTGGCTACACCTTC. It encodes CASSPVGQGLTAGYTF.

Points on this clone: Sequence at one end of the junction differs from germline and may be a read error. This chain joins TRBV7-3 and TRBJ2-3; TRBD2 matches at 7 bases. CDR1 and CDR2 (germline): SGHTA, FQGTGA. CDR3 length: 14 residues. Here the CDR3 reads CVSSFGLVTDTQYF. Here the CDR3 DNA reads TGTGTCAGCAGCTTTGGACTAGTCACAGATACGCAGTATTTT.

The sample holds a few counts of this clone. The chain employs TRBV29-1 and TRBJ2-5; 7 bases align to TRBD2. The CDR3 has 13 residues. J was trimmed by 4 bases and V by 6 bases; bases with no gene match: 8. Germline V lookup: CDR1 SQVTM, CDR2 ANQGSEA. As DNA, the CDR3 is TGCAGCGTCCCGGGACTAAGGCCAGAGACCCAGTACTTC. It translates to CSVPGLRPETQYF.

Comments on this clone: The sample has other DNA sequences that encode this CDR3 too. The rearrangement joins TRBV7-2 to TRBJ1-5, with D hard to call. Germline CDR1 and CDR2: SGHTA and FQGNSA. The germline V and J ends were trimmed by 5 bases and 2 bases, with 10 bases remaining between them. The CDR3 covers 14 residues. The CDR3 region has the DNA TGTGCCAGCAGCCCCGGAAGGGGCAATCAGCCCCAGCATTTT. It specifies CASSPGRGNQPQHF.

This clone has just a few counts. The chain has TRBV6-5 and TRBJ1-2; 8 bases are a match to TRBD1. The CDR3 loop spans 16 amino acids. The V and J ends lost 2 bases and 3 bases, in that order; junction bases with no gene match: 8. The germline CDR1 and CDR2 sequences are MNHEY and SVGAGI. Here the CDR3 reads CASSYSWTGRHYGYTF. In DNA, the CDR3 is TGTGCCAGCAGTTACAGTTGGACAGGGAGGCACTATGGCTACACCTTC.

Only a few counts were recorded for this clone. Here the CDR3 DNA reads TGTGCCAGCAGTTCCGATTGGGTAGGCGCAGATACGCAGTATTTT. Its protein product is CASSSDWVGADTQYF. This chain connects TRBV27 to TRBJ2-3; D unresolved. Germline V gene sequence: CDR1 MNHEY, CDR2 SMNVEV (reference sequence). Between the trimmed V and J ends, which lost 4 bases and 4 bases, there was a span of 15 bases. The CDR3 runs 15 residues.

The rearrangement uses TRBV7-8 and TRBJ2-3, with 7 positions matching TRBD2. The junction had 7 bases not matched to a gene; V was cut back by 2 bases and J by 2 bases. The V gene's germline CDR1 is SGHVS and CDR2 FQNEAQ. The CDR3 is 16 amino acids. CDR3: CASSLLSSGNTDTQYF. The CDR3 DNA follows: TGTGCCAGCAGCTTATTGTCTAGCGGAAACACAGATACGCAGTATTTT. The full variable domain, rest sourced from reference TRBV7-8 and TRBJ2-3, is GAGVSQSPRYKVAKRGQDVALRCDPISGHVSLFWYQQALGQGPEFLTYFQNEAQLDKSGLPSDRFFAERPEGSVSTLKIQRTQQEDSAVYLCASSLLSSGNTDTQYFGPGTRLTVL.

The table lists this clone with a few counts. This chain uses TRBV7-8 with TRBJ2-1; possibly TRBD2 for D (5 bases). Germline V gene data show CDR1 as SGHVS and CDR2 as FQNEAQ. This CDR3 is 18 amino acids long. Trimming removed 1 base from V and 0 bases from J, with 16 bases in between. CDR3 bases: TGTGCCAGCAGCTTAGTGGGTGCAGGAGGTGGCTCCTACAATGAGCAGTTCTTC. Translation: CASSLVGAGGGSYNEQFF.

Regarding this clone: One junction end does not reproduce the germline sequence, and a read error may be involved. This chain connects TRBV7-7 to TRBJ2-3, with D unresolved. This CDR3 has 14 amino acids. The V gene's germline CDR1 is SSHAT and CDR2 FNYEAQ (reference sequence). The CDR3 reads CASSLAPTADTQYF. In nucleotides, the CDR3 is TGTGCTAGCAGCTTAGCTCCGACTGCAGATACGCAGTATTTT.

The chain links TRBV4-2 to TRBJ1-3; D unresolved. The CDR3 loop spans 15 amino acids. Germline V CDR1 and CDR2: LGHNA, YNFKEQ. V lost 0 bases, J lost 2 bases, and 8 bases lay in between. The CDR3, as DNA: TGTGCCAGCAGCCAAGATGCACAAGCTGGAAACACCATATATTTT. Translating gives CASSQDAQAGNTIYF.

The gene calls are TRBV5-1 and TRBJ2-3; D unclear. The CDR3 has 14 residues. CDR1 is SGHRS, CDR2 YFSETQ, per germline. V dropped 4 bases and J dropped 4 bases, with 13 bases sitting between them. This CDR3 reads CASSTDPGSDTQYF. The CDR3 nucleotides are TGCGCCAGCAGCACAGACCCGGGCTCAGATACGCAGTATTTT.

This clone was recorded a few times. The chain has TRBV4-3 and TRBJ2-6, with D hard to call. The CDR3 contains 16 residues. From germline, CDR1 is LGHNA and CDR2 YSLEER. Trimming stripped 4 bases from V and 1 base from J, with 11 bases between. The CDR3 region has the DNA TGCGCCAGCAGCCCGTATGCGTATTCTGGGGCCAACGTCCTGACTTTC. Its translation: CASSPYAYSGANVLTF.

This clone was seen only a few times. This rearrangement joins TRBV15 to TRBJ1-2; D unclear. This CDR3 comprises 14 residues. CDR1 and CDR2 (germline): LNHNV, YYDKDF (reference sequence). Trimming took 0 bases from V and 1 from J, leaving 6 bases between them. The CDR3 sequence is CATSRDKGNYGYTF. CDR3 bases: TGTGCCACCAGCAGAGATAAGGGTAACTATGGCTACACCTTC.

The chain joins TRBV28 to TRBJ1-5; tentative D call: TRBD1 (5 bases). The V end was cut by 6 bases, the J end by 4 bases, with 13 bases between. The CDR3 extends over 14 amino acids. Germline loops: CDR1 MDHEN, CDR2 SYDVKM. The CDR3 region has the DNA TGTGCCAGCAGCCTAGCCCAGGGTAATCAGCCCCAGCATTTT. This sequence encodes CASSLAQGNQPQHF.

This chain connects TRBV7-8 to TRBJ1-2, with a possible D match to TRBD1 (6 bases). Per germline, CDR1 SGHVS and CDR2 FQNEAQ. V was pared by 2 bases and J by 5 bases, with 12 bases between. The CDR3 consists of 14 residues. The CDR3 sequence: CASSLTGNGYGYTF. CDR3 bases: TGTGCCAGCAGCTTAACAGGGAATGGGTATGGCTACACCTTC.

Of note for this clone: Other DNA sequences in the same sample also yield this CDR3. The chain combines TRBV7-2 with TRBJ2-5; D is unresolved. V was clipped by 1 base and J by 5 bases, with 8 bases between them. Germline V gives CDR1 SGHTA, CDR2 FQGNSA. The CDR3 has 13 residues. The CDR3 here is CASSLVGRETQYF. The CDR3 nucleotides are TGTGCCAGCAGCTTAGTTGGTCGGGAGACCCAGTACTTC.

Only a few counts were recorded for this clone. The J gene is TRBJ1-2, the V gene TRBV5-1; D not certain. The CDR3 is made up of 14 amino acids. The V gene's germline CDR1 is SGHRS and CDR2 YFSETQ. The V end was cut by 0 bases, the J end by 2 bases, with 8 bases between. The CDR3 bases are TGCGCCAGCAGCTTGGGGGCGGTGAACTATGGCTACACCTTC. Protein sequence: CASSLGAVNYGYTF.

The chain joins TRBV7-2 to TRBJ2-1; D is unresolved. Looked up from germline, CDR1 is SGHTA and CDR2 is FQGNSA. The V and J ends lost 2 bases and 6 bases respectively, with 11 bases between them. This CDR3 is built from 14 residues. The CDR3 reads CASSLNGSPNEQFF. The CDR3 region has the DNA TGTGCCAGCAGCTTAAACGGTTCCCCCAATGAGCAGTTCTTC.

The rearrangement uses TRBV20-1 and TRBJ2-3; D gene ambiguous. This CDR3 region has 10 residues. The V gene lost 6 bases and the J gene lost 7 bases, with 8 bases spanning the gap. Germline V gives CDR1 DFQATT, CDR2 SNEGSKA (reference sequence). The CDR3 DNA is TGCAGTGCCCGCAACTATACGCAGTATTTT. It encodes CSARNYTQYF.

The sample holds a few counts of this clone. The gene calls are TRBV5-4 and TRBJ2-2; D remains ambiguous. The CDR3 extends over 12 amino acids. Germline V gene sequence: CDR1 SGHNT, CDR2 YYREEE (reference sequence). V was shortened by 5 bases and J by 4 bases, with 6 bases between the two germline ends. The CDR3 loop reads CASSPSTGELFF. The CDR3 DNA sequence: TGTGCCAGCAGTCCCTCCACCGGGGAGCTGTTTTTT. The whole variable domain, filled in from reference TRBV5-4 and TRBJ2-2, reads ETGVTQSPTHLIKTRGQQVTLRCSSQSGHNTVSWYQQALGQGPQFIFQYYREEENGRGNFPPRFSGLQFPNYSSELNVNALELDDSALYLCASSPSTGELFFGEGSRLTVL.

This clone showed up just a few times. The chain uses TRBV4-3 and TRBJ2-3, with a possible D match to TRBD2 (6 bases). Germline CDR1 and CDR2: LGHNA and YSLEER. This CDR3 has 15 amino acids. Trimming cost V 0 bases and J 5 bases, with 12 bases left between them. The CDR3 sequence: CASSQEGGVGDTQYF. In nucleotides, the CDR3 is TGCGCCAGCAGCCAAGAAGGCGGGGTAGGAGATACGCAGTATTTT.

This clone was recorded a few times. CDR3 bases: TGTGCCTGTCATTTAGGACAGGGACGGAGTACCCAGTACTTC. Translated: CACHLGQGRSTQYF. The chain uses TRBV30 and TRBJ2-5, with 8 positions matching TRBD1. The V gene end was trimmed by 6 bases and the J gene end by 8 bases; junction bases not matched to a gene: 14. Germline assignment: CDR1 GTSNPN and CDR2 SVGIG (reference sequence). The CDR3 length is 14 residues.

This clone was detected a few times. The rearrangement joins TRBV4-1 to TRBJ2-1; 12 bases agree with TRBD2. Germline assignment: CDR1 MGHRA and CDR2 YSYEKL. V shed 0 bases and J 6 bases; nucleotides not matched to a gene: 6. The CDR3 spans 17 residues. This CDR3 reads CASSQDWASGGANEQFF. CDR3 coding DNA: TGCGCCAGCAGCCAAGATTGGGCTAGCGGGGGGGCCAATGAGCAGTTCTTC.

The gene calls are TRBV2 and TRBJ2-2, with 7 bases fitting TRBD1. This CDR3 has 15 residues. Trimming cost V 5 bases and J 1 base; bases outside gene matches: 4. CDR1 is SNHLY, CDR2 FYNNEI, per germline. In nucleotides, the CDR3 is TGTGCCAGCAGTTTGACAGGGAGGAACACCGGGGAGCTGTTTTTT. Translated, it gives CASSLTGRNTGELFF.

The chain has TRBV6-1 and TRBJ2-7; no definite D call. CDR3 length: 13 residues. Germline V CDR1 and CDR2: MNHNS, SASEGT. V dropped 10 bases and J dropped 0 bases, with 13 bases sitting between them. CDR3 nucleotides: TGTGCCACCCTGAAGTTTGGCTCCTACGAGCAGTACTTC. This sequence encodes CATLKFGSYEQYF.